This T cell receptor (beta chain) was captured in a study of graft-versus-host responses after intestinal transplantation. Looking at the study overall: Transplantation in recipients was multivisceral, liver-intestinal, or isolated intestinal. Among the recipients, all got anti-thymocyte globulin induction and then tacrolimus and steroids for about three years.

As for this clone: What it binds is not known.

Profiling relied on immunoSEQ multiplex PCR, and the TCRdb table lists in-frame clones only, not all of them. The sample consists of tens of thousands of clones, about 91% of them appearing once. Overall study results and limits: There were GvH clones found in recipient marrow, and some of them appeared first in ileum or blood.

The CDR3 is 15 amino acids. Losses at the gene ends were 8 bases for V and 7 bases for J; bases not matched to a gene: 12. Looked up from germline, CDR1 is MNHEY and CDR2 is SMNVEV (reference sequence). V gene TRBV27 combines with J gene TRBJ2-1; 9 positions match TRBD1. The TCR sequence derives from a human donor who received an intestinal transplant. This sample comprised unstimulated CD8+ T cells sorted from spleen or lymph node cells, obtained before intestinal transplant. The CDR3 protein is CASVPSGTGMNEQFF. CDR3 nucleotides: TGTGCCAGCGTACCCTCCGGGACAGGGATGAATGAGCAGTTCTTC.